The 28 T cell receptor beta chains below were found in one sample sequenced in a study of T cell repertoires in cytomegalovirus infection. TCRdb re-called the reads through MiXCR, storing one row per CDR3 protein. The table shows about 570,000 distinct CDR3 sequences, with around 40% occurring only once. For these receptors, no antigen is known. Sequenced material: cultured PBMCs, taken from culture after CMV antigen stimulation. These receptors were taken from a human donor in good health (CMV status not recorded). Some clones in this sample may be carry-over from other donors' samples.

The chain employs TRBV28 and TRBJ2-3; tentative D call: TRBD2 (6 bases). This CDR3 is built from 14 residues. Germline V gives CDR1 MDHEN, CDR2 SYDVKM. Trimming shortened V by 4 bases and J by 3 bases, and 11 bases separated the two germline ends. For the CDR3, the DNA is TGTGCCAGCAGTTCTGCTGGAGGGACAGATACGCAGTATTTT. This encodes CASSSAGGTDTQYF.

The CDR3 spells CASSYRLHTGELFF. In DNA, the CDR3 is TGTGCCAGCAGTTACCGTCTGCACACCGGGGAGCTGTTTTTT. The chain combines TRBV6-2 or TRBV6-3 with TRBJ2-2; D gene ambiguous. Trimming took off 2 bases at V and 3 bases at J, with 7 bases between the two ends. This CDR3 has 14 amino acids. Germline CDR1 reads MNHEY; CDR2 reads SVGEGT.

This clonotype was detected only once. The rearrangement links TRBV18 to TRBJ1-4; D gene uncertain. The CDR3 is made up of 17 amino acids. V lost 1 base and J lost 6, with 18 bases in between. Germline CDR1 reads KGHSH; CDR2 reads LQKENI. DNA of the CDR3: TGTGCCAGCTCACCACAGGCCAGCACTATCGGGGATGAAAAACTGTTTTTT. As protein: CASSPQASTIGDEKLFF.

This rearrangement joins TRBV12-3 or TRBV12-4 to TRBJ1-5, with D hard to call. There are 17 residues in the CDR3. The ends were cut back, 3 bases at V and 1 base at J, with 16 bases in the middle. In DNA form, the CDR3 reads TGTGCCAGCAGTTTGGGCTCGGGCGAGGGCAGCAATCAGCCCCAGCATTTT. It translates to CASSLGSGEGSNQPQHF.

This chain links TRBV4-2 with TRBJ2-7, with 10 bases identical to TRBD1. V trimming: 3 bases; J trimming: 2 bases; junction bases outside the gene matches: 10. Germline V gene lookup returns CDR1 LGHNA and CDR2 YNFKEQ. The length of the CDR3 is 17 residues. The CDR3 here is CASSQDTPGQGTYEQYF. The CDR3 nucleotides are TGTGCCAGCAGCCAGGACACCCCGGGACAGGGGACCTACGAGCAGTACTTC.

This clonotype was counted at least ten times. The J gene is TRBJ1-5, the V gene TRBV7-2, with no clear D. Germline V CDR1 and CDR2: SGHTA, FQGNSA. With 4 bases removed from V and 7 bases from J, the gap between germline ends came to 11 bases. This CDR3 comprises 13 residues. CDR3: CASSSSGVQPQHF. The DNA of the CDR3 is TGTGCCAGCAGCTCTAGTGGAGTACAGCCCCAGCATTTT.

CDR3 sequence reads: CASSLEPRTYSNQPQHF. The CDR3, as DNA: TGTGCCAGCAGCTTAGAACCCCGAACCTATAGCAATCAGCCCCAGCATTTT. V and J are TRBV7-8 and TRBJ1-5; no definite D call. The CDR3 has 17 residues. The germline V and J ends were trimmed by 1 base and 0 bases, with 13 bases remaining between them. Germline lookup yields CDR1 SGHVS and CDR2 FQNEAQ. Using reference TRBV7-8 and TRBJ1-5 for the parts outside the CDR3, the full variable domain is GAGVSQSPRYKVAKRGQDVALRCDPISGHVSLFWYQQALGQGPEFLTYFQNEAQLDKSGLPSDRFFAERPEGSVSTLKIQRTQQEDSAVYLCASSLEPRTYSNQPQHFGDGTRLSIL.

V and J are TRBV6-6 and TRBJ1-3; D gene ambiguous. Looked up from germline, CDR1 is MNHNY and CDR2 is SVGAGI (reference sequence). Between the trimmed V and J ends, which lost 4 bases and 1 base, there was a span of 11 bases. The CDR3 runs 15 residues. Here the CDR3 reads CASSSAGGSGNTIYF. The CDR3 coding sequence is TGTGCCAGCAGTTCTGCGGGAGGGTCTGGAAACACCATATATTTT.

The table lists this clonotype with many counts. The rearrangement joins TRBV7-2 to TRBJ1-5; D not certain. The CDR3 extends over 14 amino acids. Germline V gives CDR1 SGHTA, CDR2 FQGNSA. Trimming shortened V by 2 bases and J by 6 bases, and 11 bases separated the two germline ends. The CDR3: CASSLREGSQPQHF. The CDR3 coding sequence is TGTGCCAGCAGCTTACGGGAGGGAAGTCAGCCCCAGCATTTT.

This clonotype was seen a handful of times. The chain couples TRBV19 to TRBJ1-5, with 7 positions matching TRBD1. CDR3 size: 18 residues. The V gene's germline CDR1 is LNHDA and CDR2 SQIVND (reference sequence). The ends lost 6 bases at V and 0 bases at J; junction bases unmatched: 14. CDR3 nucleotides: TGTGCCAGTAGGACGGATTTTACAGGGGCCTATAGCAATCAGCCCCAGCATTTT. It is translated as CASRTDFTGAYSNQPQHF.

This clonotype was counted a few times. The V and J genes are TRBV11-2 and TRBJ2-1; TRBD2 matches at 11 bases. The V segment lost 4 bases and the J segment 4 bases; nucleotides outside the gene matches: 12. The germline CDR1 and CDR2 sequences are SGHAT and FQNNGV. The length of the CDR3 is 18 residues. The CDR3 sequence is CASSWGTSGLQGYNEQFF. In DNA form, the CDR3 reads TGTGCCAGCAGCTGGGGGACTAGCGGCCTACAGGGGTACAATGAGCAGTTCTTC.

This sequence joins TRBV10-3 and TRBJ1-6; D gene ambiguous. This CDR3 comprises 15 residues. V lost 11 bases and J 4 bases, leaving 18 bases between the germline ends. Germline lookup yields CDR1 ENHRY and CDR2 SYGVKD. CDR3 protein: CAAREGPTYNSPLHF. The CDR3 DNA sequence: TGTGCCGCCCGAGAAGGCCCTACTTATAATTCACCCCTCCACTTT.

This rearrangement joins TRBV9 to TRBJ2-1; D is unclear. Germline V gene sequence: CDR1 SGDLS, CDR2 YYNGEE. The CDR3 length is 15 residues. Trimming removed 0 bases at V and 0 bases at J, with 7 bases between. The CDR3 sequence is CASSVGPSSYNEQFF. CDR3 DNA sequence: TGTGCCAGCAGCGTAGGACCGAGCTCCTACAATGAGCAGTTCTTC.

This clonotype was recorded a few times. The chain recombines TRBV11-2 with TRBJ1-1, with a possible D match to TRBD1 (6 bases). Per germline, CDR1 SGHAT and CDR2 FQNNGV. The V and J ends lost 0 bases and 5 bases respectively, with 10 bases between them. The CDR3 totals 14 residues. CDR3 bases: TGTGCCAGCAGCTTAGATACAGGGTATACTGAAGCTTTCTTT. It yields the protein CASSLDTGYTEAFF.

The rearrangement uses TRBV20-1 and TRBJ1-4; 7 bases align to TRBD1. With 0 bases clipped from V and 6 bases from J, the junction kept 7 bases outside the gene matches. The CDR3 consists of 15 residues. Per germline, CDR1 DFQATT and CDR2 SNEGSKA (reference sequence). The CDR3 loop reads CSAREPGTEDEKLFF. CDR3 sequence (DNA): TGCAGTGCTAGAGAACCCGGGACAGAGGATGAAAAACTGTTTTTT.

The V and J genes are TRBV10-3 and TRBJ1-4; no reliable D call. Trimming took 0 bases from V and 3 from J, leaving 14 bases between them. This CDR3 is built from 17 residues. The V gene's germline CDR1 is ENHRY and CDR2 SYGVKD. The CDR3 bases are TGTGCCATCAGTGAGTCGCGAGGTTCGGGCGCTAATGAAAAACTGTTTTTT. Translating it yields CAISESRGSGANEKLFF.

The chain couples TRBV12-3 or TRBV12-4 to TRBJ2-1; TRBD2 matches 11 bases. Trimming at V came to 6 bases and at J to 4 bases, leaving 5 bases not matched to a gene. The length of the CDR3 is 15 residues. Here the CDR3 reads CASRKLAGVYNEQFF. The CDR3 DNA reads as TGTGCCAGCAGAAAACTAGCGGGGGTATACAATGAGCAGTTCTTC.

This clonotype has just a few counts. Written as DNA, the CDR3 is TGCGCCAGCAGCCAAGATCATTCTGGTTCACCCCTCCACTTT. Translation: CASSQDHSGSPLHF. This rearrangement joins TRBV4-1 to TRBJ1-6; no firm D call. The CDR3 totals 14 residues. Germline lookup yields CDR1 MGHRA and CDR2 YSYEKL. The ends were cut back, 0 bases at V and 9 bases at J, with 9 bases in the middle.

This clonotype was observed a few times. V gene TRBV19 combines with J gene TRBJ1-4; the match to TRBD1 covers 7 bases. V gave up 8 bases and J gave up 4 bases; unmatched junction bases: 10. Per germline, CDR1 LNHDA and CDR2 SQIVND (reference sequence). This CDR3 contains 15 residues. The CDR3 DNA reads as TGTGCCAGTCATATGCTCGGGACAGATAATGAAAAACTGTTTTTT. Its protein is CASHMLGTDNEKLFF.

This clonotype has ten or more counts. The J gene is TRBJ1-1, the V gene TRBV7-8, with D perhaps matching TRBD1 (5 bases). This CDR3 region has 12 residues. V lost 5 bases, J lost 8 bases, and 12 bases lay in between. CDR1 is SGHVS, CDR2 FQNEAQ, per germline. The CDR3 bases are TGTGCCAGCAGCACTGGACACCCGGAAGCTTTCTTT. Its translation: CASSTGHPEAFF.

This clonotype was observed a few times. The chain employs TRBV7-9 and TRBJ2-7; either TRBD1 or TRBD2 may supply D (5 bases each). The CDR3 is 15 amino acids. Germline V CDR1 and CDR2: SEHNR, FQNEAQ (reference sequence). V was shortened by 5 bases and J by 2 bases, with 16 bases between the two germline ends. CDR3 amino acids: CASSLIGTLTYEQYF. In DNA form, the CDR3 reads TGTGCCAGCAGCCTGATCGGGACGCTAACCTACGAGCAGTACTTC.

J is TRBJ2-5 and V is TRBV15; D possibly matches TRBD1 or TRBD2 (5 bases each). This CDR3 is 16 amino acids long. V lost 0 bases and J lost 2, with 13 bases in between. Germline V CDR1 and CDR2: LNHNV, YYDKDF (reference sequence). The DNA of the CDR3 is TGTGCCACCAGCAGAGATATGGGACGGAGACAAGAGACCCAGTACTTC. Its translation is CATSRDMGRRQETQYF.

This clonotype was observed a few times. The chain recombines TRBV20-1 with TRBJ2-1; 8 nucleotides align to TRBD1. This CDR3 is 12 amino acids long. Germline-derived CDR1 and CDR2 are DFQATT and SNEGSKA (reference sequence). V gave up 8 bases and J gave up 5 bases; unmatched junction bases: 5. The CDR3 nucleotides are TGCAGTCTAGTGGGACAGGACAATGAGCAGTTCTTC. Protein product: CSLVGQDNEQFF.

This clonotype was counted only a few times. V is TRBV27 and J is TRBJ1-5; D remains ambiguous. Trimming took 2 bases from V and 3 from J, leaving 14 bases between them. Germline-derived CDR1 and CDR2 are MNHEY and SMNVEV (reference sequence). The CDR3 is 16 residues long. The CDR3 DNA sequence: TGTGCCAGCAGTTTAGTCGCCATCCATCCCAATCAGCCCCAGCATTTT. Its translation: CASSLVAIHPNQPQHF.

This clonotype showed up just a few times. This chain joins TRBV7-6 and TRBJ2-5; TRBD1 agrees at 9 bases. The ends lost 3 bases at V and 5 bases at J; junction bases unmatched: 7. The germline V gene encodes CDR1 SGHVS and CDR2 FNYEAQ. This CDR3 spans 15 amino acids. CDR3: CASSLGQGPRETQYF. CDR3 bases: TGTGCCAGCAGCTTGGGACAGGGACCGCGGGAGACCCAGTACTTC.

The V and J genes are TRBV7-2 and TRBJ2-7; 7 positions agree with TRBD1. Germline V gives CDR1 SGHTA, CDR2 FQGNSA. After removal of 1 base from V and 4 bases from J, the junction contained 7 bases not matched to a gene. This CDR3 spans 15 amino acids. CDR3 residues: CASSLVKGGAYEQYF. The CDR3 nucleotides are TGTGCCAGCAGCTTAGTGAAAGGGGGCGCGTACGAGCAGTACTTC.

This chain uses TRBV6-5 with TRBJ2-1; D is possibly TRBD1 (7 bases). The CDR3 extends over 11 amino acids. Per germline, CDR1 MNHEY and CDR2 SVGAGI. V lost 8 bases and J lost 15, with 17 bases in between. DNA of the CDR3: TGTGCCAGCCGGGGAGGCAGGGGGTTGTTCTTC. Its translation is CASRGGRGLFF.

The chain uses TRBV11-2 and TRBJ2-7; 7 positions agree with TRBD1. The length of the CDR3 is 13 residues. Per germline, CDR1 SGHAT and CDR2 FQNNGV. V was pared by 3 bases and J by 5 bases, with 4 bases of the junction left unmatched. DNA of the CDR3: TGTGCCAGCAGCTTGACAGGGTGGCACGAGCAGTACTTC. This codes for CASSLTGWHEQYF.